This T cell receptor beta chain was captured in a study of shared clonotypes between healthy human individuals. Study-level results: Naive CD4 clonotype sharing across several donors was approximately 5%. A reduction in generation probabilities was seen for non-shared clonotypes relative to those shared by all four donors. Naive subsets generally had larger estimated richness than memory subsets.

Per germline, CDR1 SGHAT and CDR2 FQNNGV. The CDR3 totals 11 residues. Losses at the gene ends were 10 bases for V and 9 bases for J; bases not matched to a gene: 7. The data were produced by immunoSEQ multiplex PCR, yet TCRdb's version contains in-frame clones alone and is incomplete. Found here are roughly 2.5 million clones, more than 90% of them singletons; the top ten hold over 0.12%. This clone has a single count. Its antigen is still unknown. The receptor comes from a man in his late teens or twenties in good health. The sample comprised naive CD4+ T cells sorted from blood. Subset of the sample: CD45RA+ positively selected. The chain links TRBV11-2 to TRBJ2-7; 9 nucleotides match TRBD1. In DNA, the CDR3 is TGTGCCACGGGACAGGGAGTCGCGCAGTACTTC. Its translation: CATGQGVAQYF.